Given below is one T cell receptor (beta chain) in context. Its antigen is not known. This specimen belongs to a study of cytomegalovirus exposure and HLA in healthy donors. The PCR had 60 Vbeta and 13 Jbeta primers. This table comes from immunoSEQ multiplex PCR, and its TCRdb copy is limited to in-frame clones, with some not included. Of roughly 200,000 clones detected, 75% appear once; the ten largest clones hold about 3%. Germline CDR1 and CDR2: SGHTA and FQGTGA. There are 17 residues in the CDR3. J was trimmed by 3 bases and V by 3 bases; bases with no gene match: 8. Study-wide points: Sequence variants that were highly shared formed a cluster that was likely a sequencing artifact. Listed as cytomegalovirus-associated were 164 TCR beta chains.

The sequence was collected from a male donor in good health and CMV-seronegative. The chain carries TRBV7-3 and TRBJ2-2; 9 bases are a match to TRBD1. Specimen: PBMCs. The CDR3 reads CASSFPGTGSYTGELFF. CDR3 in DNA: TGTGCCAGCAGCTTCCCGGGGACAGGGAGTTACACCGGGGAGCTGTTTTTT.